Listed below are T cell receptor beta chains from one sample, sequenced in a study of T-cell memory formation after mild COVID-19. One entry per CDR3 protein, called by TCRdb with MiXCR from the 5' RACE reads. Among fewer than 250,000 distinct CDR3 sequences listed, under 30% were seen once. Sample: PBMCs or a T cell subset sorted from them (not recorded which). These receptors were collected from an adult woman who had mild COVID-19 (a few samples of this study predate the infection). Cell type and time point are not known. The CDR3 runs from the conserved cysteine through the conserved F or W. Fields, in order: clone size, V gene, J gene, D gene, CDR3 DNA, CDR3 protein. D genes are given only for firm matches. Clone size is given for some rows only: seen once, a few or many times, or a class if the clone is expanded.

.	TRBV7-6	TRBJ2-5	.	TGTGCCAGCAGCTTAGTGGGGGCTCTAGGAGGAGAGACCCAGTACTTC	CASSLVGALGGETQYF
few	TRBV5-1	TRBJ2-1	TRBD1	TGCGCCAGCAAAGGACAGGGAAACGGTGAGCAGTTCTTC	CASKGQGNGEQFF
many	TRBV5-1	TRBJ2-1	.	TGCGCCAGCACACCAATACTAGCTTCGGAATATGAGCAGTTCTTC	CASTPILASEYEQFF
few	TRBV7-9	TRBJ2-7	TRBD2	TGTGCCAGCAGCACCACAGGGACTAGCGGAACCTACGAGCAGTACTTC	CASSTTGTSGTYEQYF
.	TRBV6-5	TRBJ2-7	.	TGTGCCAGCAGCCGCCCGAACCGGGACTTCTCCTACGAGCAGTACTTC	CASSRPNRDFSYEQYF
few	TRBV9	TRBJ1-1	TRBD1	TGTGCCAGCAGTACTGACAGGGGACTCTCGAACACTGAAGCTTTCTTT	CASSTDRGLSNTEAFF
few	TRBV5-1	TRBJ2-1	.	TGCGCCAGCAGCTCAGGGGATAGCTCCTACAATGAGCAGTTCTTC	CASSSGDSSYNEQFF
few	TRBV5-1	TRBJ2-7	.	TGCGCCAGCAGCTTGAGGTGGGGGGACGCGAGCGAGCAGTACTTC	CASSLRWGDASEQYF
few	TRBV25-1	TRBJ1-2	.	TGTGCCAGCAGTGTAACAATTAGGGGTCAGGACTATGGCTACACCTTC	CASSVTIRGQDYGYTF
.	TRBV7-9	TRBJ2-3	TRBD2	TGTGCCAGCAGGATCGGCGGGAGTTGGGGAGATACGCAGTATTTT	CASRIGGSWGDTQYF
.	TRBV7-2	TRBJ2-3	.	TGTGCCAGCAGCTTAGTCCCCCCTGGGCAGGGGCTTGACACAGATACGCAGTATTTT	CASSLVPPGQGLDTDTQYF
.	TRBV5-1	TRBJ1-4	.	TGCGCCAGCAGCCTCAGGACAGTGGGCAGTGAAAAACTGTTTTTT	CASSLRTVGSEKLFF
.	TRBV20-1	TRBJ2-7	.	TGCAGTGCTAGAGTCAGGGACTCCTACGAGCAGTACTTC	CSARVRDSYEQYF
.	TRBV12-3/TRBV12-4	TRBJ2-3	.	TGTGCCAGCAGTTTAGGACTCCCCGATACGCAGTATTTT	CASSLGLPDTQYF